This entry lists 28 T cell receptor delta chains sequenced from one sample in a study of Vδ1+ human thymocytes. RNA was extracted from the cells and then reverse transcribed. CDR3 amplicons came from multiplex PCR with pooled V-gene forward and constant-region reverse primers. TCRdb reprocessed the multiplex PCR reads using CATT. The table lists 45,000 to 60,000 delta-chain clones, 15% to 20% of them singletons, with approximately 0.5% in the top ten. No antigen has been identified for these receptors. Study-wide findings and caveats: In the thymus, TRG and TRD repertoires looked highly polyclonal with Gaussian CDR3 lengths.

The source material was Vdelta1+ gamma-delta thymocytes from the thymus. Subset noted: FACS-sorted CD3+ TCRalphabeta- TCRVdelta1+ TCRVdelta2- thymocytes. The receptors derive from a boy less than two years old who had congenital heart surgery.

In its sample, this clone was seen a few times. The J gene is TRDJ1, the V gene TRDV1; TRDD3 matches at 9 bases. Trimming cost V 1 base and J 4 bases; bases outside gene matches: 13. The germline gives CDR1 TSWWSYY, CDR2 QGS. The CDR3 is 18 residues long. The CDR3 spells CALGEPPTWGIRVDKLIF. CDR3 in DNA: TGTGCTCTTGGGGAACCTCCCACGTGGGGGATAAGGGTCGATAAACTCATCTTT.

The table lists this clone with a few counts. Compared with germline, one end of the junction differs, possibly owing to a read error. The chain recombines TRDV1 with TRDJ1; no clear D. The germline CDR1 and CDR2 sequences are TSWWSYY and QGS. This CDR3 comprises 12 residues. CDR3 in DNA: TGTGCTCTTGGGGGGAGGGGCGATAAACCCATCTTT. Translated: CALGGRGDKPIF.

This clone has a handful of counts. The V gene is TRDV1, the J gene TRDJ1; 8 bases agree with TRDD3. There are 20 residues in the CDR3. Germline trimming cut 5 bases from V and 0 bases from J; bases unmatched to any gene: 20. Per the germline V gene, CDR1 is TSWWSYY and CDR2 is QGS. In nucleotides, the CDR3 is TGTGCTCTTGGGCACCCCTCTCTCGGGGTACTGGGGGCTTACACCGATAAACTCATCTTT. Translation gives CALGHPSLGVLGAYTDKLIF.

This clone turned up a few times. The V call is TRDV1, the J call TRDJ1; 8 positions match TRDD3. Germline lookup yields CDR1 TSWWSYY and CDR2 QGS. V dropped 4 bases and J dropped 0; count of bases not matched to a gene: 16. This CDR3 is built from 19 residues. CDR3 nucleotide sequence: TGTGCTCTTGGGGGGTACCGCCCTAGACTGGGGGGTAACACCGATAAACTCATCTTT. This codes for CALGGYRPRLGGNTDKLIF.

On this clone itself: Germline is not matched at one junction end, which may reflect a read error. V is TRDV1 and J is TRDJ1; weak D call: TRDD2 (8 bases). This CDR3 comprises 24 residues. The germline gives CDR1 TSWWSYY, CDR2 QGS. This CDR3 is CALGVNLPTHLPLGIPLYTDKLIF. CDR3 bases: TGTGCTCTTGGGGTTAATCTTCCTACCCACCTTCCACTGGGGATCCCACTGTACACTGATAAACTCATCTTT.

The chain joins TRDV1 to TRDJ1; perhaps D is TRDD2 or TRDD3 (6 bases each). CDR1 TSWWSYY and CDR2 QGS come from the germline V gene. Trimming removed 2 bases at V and 0 bases at J, with 28 bases between. The CDR3 runs 21 residues. The CDR3 region has the DNA TGTGCTCTTGGGGAATGGAGTCCTACGTGGCGGGGGAGCACGTACACCGATAAACTCATCTTT. Its protein product is CALGEWSPTWRGSTYTDKLIF.

The chain recombines TRDV1 with TRDJ1; 9 bases are shared with TRDD2. The CDR3 is 22 amino acids. V shed 2 bases and J 1 base; nucleotides not matched to a gene: 23. The germline CDR1 and CDR2 sequences are TSWWSYY and QGS. CDR3 nucleotide sequence: TGTGCTCTTGGGGAATTGGTAGAACCCTTCCTACGTCCGGGGGATCTCACCGATAAACTCATCTTT. Its protein is CALGELVEPFLRPGDLTDKLIF.

This clone has only a few counts. Sequence at one end of the junction differs from germline and may be a read error. The chain is built from TRDV1 and TRDJ1, with 9 bases matching TRDD3. Per the germline V gene, CDR1 is TSWWSYY and CDR2 is QGS. This CDR3 contains 20 residues. CDR3 nucleotide sequence: TGTGCTCTTGGGGAAGACGAGCCCTGGGGGATTGTATTGTACACCGATAAACTAATCTTT. It specifies CALGEDEPWGIVLYTDKLIF.

The chain recombines TRDV1 with TRDJ1; TRDD3 agrees at 9 bases. Unmatched junction bases numbered 15, after V lost 7 bases and J lost 0 bases. The length of the CDR3 is 18 residues. Looked up from germline, CDR1 is TSWWSYY and CDR2 is QGS. CDR3 sequence (DNA): TGTGCTCTTGCCGGAGGGGGAAACTGGGGGAGACACACCGATAAACTCATCTTT. Its protein is CALAGGGNWGRHTDKLIF.

A few counts support this clone. The chain combines TRDV1 with TRDJ1, with a weak D call TRDD3 (6 bases). Germline assignment: CDR1 TSWWSYY and CDR2 QGS. Between the trimmed V and J ends, which lost 5 bases and 1 base, there was a span of 20 bases. The CDR3 sequence is 17 residues long. The CDR3 is CALGNSRTGPRTDKLIF. DNA of the CDR3: TGTGCTCTTGGGAACTCGCGTACTGGGCCCCGCACCGATAAACTCATCTTT.

This clone turned up a few times. The V call is TRDV1, the J call TRDJ1; 7 bases line up with TRDD3. Germline V gives CDR1 TSWWSYY, CDR2 QGS. Trimming cost V 0 bases and J 6 bases; bases outside gene matches: 19. The CDR3 runs to 19 residues. The CDR3 protein is CALGELEVPYGGCSNKLIF. In DNA, the CDR3 is TGTGCTCTTGGGGAACTTGAAGTACCCTACGGGGGATGTTCAAATAAACTCATCTTT.

V and J are TRDV1 and TRDJ1; 10 nucleotides line up with TRDD3. Germline V gene data show CDR1 as TSWWSYY and CDR2 as QGS. The junction had 8 bases not matched to a gene; V was cut back by 1 base and J by 0 bases. The length of the CDR3 is 18 residues. The DNA of the CDR3 is TGTGCTCTTGGGGAACGAGCGTACTGGGGGATGTACACCGATAAACTCATCTTT. Its translation is CALGERAYWGMYTDKLIF.

V usage is TRDV1 and J usage is TRDJ1; D is possibly TRDD2 (6 bases). CDR1 is TSWWSYY and CDR2 is QGS in the germline V gene. Trimming shortened V by 5 bases and J by 0 bases, and 28 bases separated the two germline ends. The CDR3 has 20 residues. CDR3 nucleotide sequence: TGTGCTCTTGGGAGATCCTACACTGTGCCGCTGCGGACGTACACCGATAAACTCATCTTT. Translated: CALGRSYTVPLRTYTDKLIF.

This clone has just a few counts. The rearrangement uses TRDV1 and TRDJ1; 9 nucleotides line up with TRDD3. CDR1 and CDR2 (germline): TSWWSYY, QGS. CDR3 length: 21 amino acids. With 2 bases clipped from V and 0 bases from J, the junction kept 19 bases outside the gene matches. The CDR3 region is CALGEFRLYKLGDVHTDKLIF. CDR3 nucleotides: TGTGCTCTTGGGGAATTTAGGCTTTATAAGCTGGGGGATGTTCACACCGATAAACTCATCTTT.

This clone is judged medium-sized (0.01 to 0.1%). The chain has TRDV2 and TRDJ3, with 7 bases lining up with TRDD3. This CDR3 is built from 19 residues. V gave up 0 bases and J gave up 0 bases; unmatched junction bases: 7. The germline gives CDR1 GEAIGNYY, CDR2 EKD. In DNA form, the CDR3 reads TGTGCCTGTGACACCGAGGGGGATCCTAGCTCCTGGGACACCCGACAGATGTTTTTC. The encoded protein is CACDTEGDPSSWDTRQMFF.

This chain links TRDV1 with TRDJ1; the D call may be TRDD2 or TRDD3 (7 bases each). Trimming pared 3 bases from V and 0 bases from J, leaving 20 bases between. The CDR3 has 18 residues. Germline-derived CDR1 and CDR2 are TSWWSYY and QGS. The CDR3, as DNA: TGTGCTCTTGGGGATGATTCCTACGCTGGGGGGTACACCGATAAACTCATCTTT. Encoded protein: CALGDDSYAGGYTDKLIF.

This clone occurred a few times. V gene TRDV1 combines with J gene TRDJ2, with TRDD3 identical over 10 bases. CDR3 length: 18 residues. The germline V gene encodes CDR1 TSWWSYY and CDR2 QGS. V shed 4 bases, J shed 1 base, and the junction held 9 bases outside the gene matches. The CDR3 sequence is CALGARRWGIGLTAQLFF. In nucleotides, the CDR3 is TGTGCTCTTGGGGCCCGGCGCTGGGGGATAGGTTTGACAGCACAACTCTTCTTT.

J is TRDJ1 and V is TRDV1; 7 bases are a match to TRDD3. CDR1 is TSWWSYY and CDR2 is QGS in the germline V gene. CDR3 size: 17 residues. The V and J ends lost 1 base and 0 bases, in that order; junction bases with no gene match: 8. The CDR3 coding sequence is TGTGCTCTTGGGGAACGGGGGATTCGGGGGTACACCGATAAACTCATCTTT. Residues: CALGERGIRGYTDKLIF.

The chain employs TRDV1 and TRDJ4, with no clear D. The ends were cut back, 4 bases at V and 3 bases at J, with 12 bases in the middle. Germline CDR1 and CDR2: TSWWSYY and QGS. The CDR3 is made up of 13 amino acids. The CDR3 reads CALGVVPLGPLIF. The CDR3 DNA reads as TGTGCTCTTGGGGTGGTACCCCTCGGACCCCTGATCTTT.

This clone was detected only a few times. A junction boundary mismatches the germline segment, possibly from a read error. J is TRDJ1 and V is TRDV1, with D possibly matching TRDD3 (5 bases). There are 15 residues in the CDR3. CDR1 is TSWWSYY and CDR2 is QGS in the germline V gene. The CDR3 spells CALGELDRYTDKLTF. The CDR3 coding sequence is TGTGCTCTTGGGGAACTCGATCGATACACCGATAAACTCACCTTT.

This clone was picked up a small number of times. The chain is built from TRDV3 and TRDJ3, with 8 bases aligning to TRDD3. CDR3 length equals 19 residues. After removal of 2 bases from V and 1 base from J, the junction contained 13 bases not matched to a gene. Germline CDR1 is TVYSNPD and CDR2 is GDNSRS (reference sequence). CDR3 DNA: TGTGCCTTTTCACTGGGGGTCCCGGAGAGGTCCTGGGACACCCGACAGATGTTTTTC. Protein sequence: CAFSLGVPERSWDTRQMFF.

The table lists this clone with a few counts. The chain has TRDV1 and TRDJ1; 9 positions match TRDD3. Germline CDR1 and CDR2: TSWWSYY and QGS. The CDR3 is 14 residues long. V shed 9 bases, J shed 0 bases, and the junction held 5 bases outside the gene matches. The CDR3 sequence is CALAGGFYTDKLIF. The CDR3 DNA follows: TGTGCTCTGGCTGGGGGATTTTACACCGATAAACTCATCTTT.

The genes are TRDV1 and TRDJ1; D is perhaps TRDD2 or TRDD3 (6 bases each). Trimming stripped 8 bases from V and 3 bases from J, with 49 bases between. The CDR3 sequence is 25 residues long. Germline loops: CDR1 TSWWSYY, CDR2 QGS. The CDR3 coding sequence is TGTGCTCTTTTCCCTGGCCAGCTCATGGCCTTCCAACAACTACTGGGTCCCACGCTTCCCGATAAACTCATCTTT. Its protein product is CALFPGQLMAFQQLLGPTLPDKLIF.

V gene TRDV1 combines with J gene TRDJ1, with 8 bases identical to TRDD3. Germline V gene lookup returns CDR1 TSWWSYY and CDR2 QGS. J was trimmed by 1 base and V by 2 bases; bases with no gene match: 18. This CDR3 has 20 residues. The DNA for the CDR3 is TGTGCTCTTGGGGAAGTTTACTACAGTGCCGGGATACGAGTCACCGATAAACTCATCTTT. Translated: CALGEVYYSAGIRVTDKLIF.

The chain couples TRDV1 to TRDJ1; a weak D match, TRDD3 (5 bases). This CDR3 spans 19 amino acids. V was cut by 4 bases and J by 0 bases, with 24 bases left in between. Germline CDR1 and CDR2: TSWWSYY and QGS. The CDR3 is CALGGFLHGWDAYTDKLIF. CDR3 in DNA: TGTGCTCTTGGGGGCTTTCTGCATGGCTGGGATGCGTACACCGATAAACTCATCTTT.

This clone was counted a few times. The V and J genes are TRDV1 and TRDJ1; 7 positions agree with TRDD3. Unmatched junction bases numbered 19, after V lost 3 bases and J lost 0 bases. Germline CDR1 is TSWWSYY and CDR2 is QGS. The CDR3 consists of 20 residues. The CDR3 reads CALGEPRYRWGTGNTDKLIF. The CDR3 DNA sequence: TGTGCTCTTGGGGAGCCTCGCTACAGGTGGGGGACTGGGAACACCGATAAACTCATCTTT.

V usage is TRDV1 and J usage is TRDJ1; 11 bases are shared with TRDD3. V shed 3 bases, J shed 5 bases, and the junction held 23 bases outside the gene matches. This CDR3 is 21 amino acids long. Germline CDR1 and CDR2: TSWWSYY and QGS. The CDR3: CALGDPGLPPYWGIVSDKLIF. The CDR3 DNA follows: TGTGCTCTTGGGGACCCCGGCCTTCCCCCGTACTGGGGGATAGTCTCGGATAAACTCATCTTT.

This clone is labeled medium-sized (0.01 to 0.1%). The rearrangement links TRDV2 to TRDJ2, with TRDD3 matching 8 bases. V gave up 0 bases and J gave up 1 base; unmatched junction bases: 24. Looked up from germline, CDR1 is GEAIGNYY and CDR2 is EKD. CDR3 length: 23 amino acids. The CDR3 DNA reads as TGTGCCTGTGACACCCTCGACGGGTACGCGACTACTGGGGGGATCAGTTTGACAGCACAACTCTTCTTT. Amino acids: CACDTLDGYATTGGISLTAQLFF.